This TCR beta chain was profiled in a study of CD8+CD57+ T cells in acquired aplastic anemia (dated by TCRdb to the late 2010s). Looking at the study overall: Extracted DNA from sorted CD4+ and CD8+ cells averaged approximately 3 ug, ranging from roughly 0.17 to 27.4 ug. CD8+CD57+ expansion was defined as a frequency above the mean frequency observed in healthy subjects.

On this clonotype: Its antigen specificity is not known. There are no base qualities to consult, and no much larger clone falls within one base.

The study at large found these results: Between patients and healthy controls, no significant difference in CD8+ Simpson's diversity was found (P=0.060). Roughly 30 CD8+ CDR3 sequences were found to be shared between patients and controls, but these sequences appeared to be highly expressed in patients and within the immunodominant clones of the patients.

Expansion of CD8+CD57+ cells had been shown by flow cytometry in the patients chosen for sequencing. Every patient had severe acquired aplastic anemia, diagnosed using the International Study of Aplastic Anemia and Agranulocytosis and Camitta criteria. Patients had received no therapy at the time of blood sampling. The study deep-sequenced TCR repertoires of sorted CD4+ and CD8+ blood T cells from severe aplastic anemia patients and healthy subjects. Patients were enrolled under clinicaltrials.gov protocols 00001620, 01623167, 00001397, 00071045, 00081523 and 00961064 in the USA. Ficoll-Paque density gradient centrifugation was used to isolate peripheral blood mononuclear cells. Before DNA extraction, CD4+ and CD8+ T cells were sorted with FACS or magnetic beads. Trimming costs V 4 bases and J 0 bases, and their ends lie 19 bases apart. CDR1 and CDR2, per the germline V gene (reference sequence), are MNHEY and SMNVEV. The CDR3 numbers 18 residues from cysteine through phenylalanine. Left in the record is the CDR3 DNA by itself, 54 bases read in frame from the first base.

Genomic DNA was used as template for profiling of TCR beta VDJ combinations and CDR3 sequences. An Illumina HiSeq 2000 was the platform used for TCR repertoire sequencing. On the study's bioinformatics: TRBV/TRBJ rearrangement plots, CDR3 size and DJ length profiles, and Simpson's diversity index were used to assess repertoires. The most abundant DNA sequence in the deep sequencing data was defined as the immunodominant clone. CDR3 amino acid sequences were checked for sharing across subjects and were also compared against the VDJdb database and published repertoires. The raw public reads went through TCRdb reprocessing: fastp at Q25, MiXCR clone calling, in-frame beta chains kept. A single entry per CDR3 protein holds the most common genes and DNA from its merged rows. The V and J calls here are based on TCRdb, not the publication. For this sample there are hundreds of thousands of distinct CDR3 sequences; 45% to 65% appear just once. The top ten hold 1% to 1.5% of the sample.

The clonotype originates from a human donor with aplastic anemia. The chain is assembled from TRBV27 and TRBJ2-1; the D gene is possibly TRBD2, with 5 bases matching. The sample taken for sequencing was sorted CD4+, CD8+, or CD8+CD57+ T cells (not recorded which) from PBMCs. The DNA sequence reads TGTGCCAGCAGTTGGGTGCTACCGGGGATCATCTCCTACAATGAGCAGTTCTTC. This translates into CASSWVLPGIISYNEQFF.